This T cell receptor (beta chain) comes out of a study of Graves' ophthalmopathy and Graves' hyperthyroidism. Study findings and constraints: Stable hyperthyroidism and ophthalmopathy were told apart by a 13-signature model, which achieved roughly 89% sensitivity and over 65% specificity. Blood also held most thyroid clonotypes expanded above 0.001 frequency.

RNA transcripts served as template for amplifying TCR beta CDR3 sequences. The authors performed first-round RT-PCR with HTBI primers and then a second-round multiplex PCR. TCRdb ran MiXCR on the multiplex PCR reads and lists one entry per CDR3 protein. The data show 450,000 to 600,000 distinct CDR3 sequences, with about 35% seen just once and around 4% held by the top ten. V trimming: 4 bases; J trimming: 1 base; junction bases outside the gene matches: 8. Looked up from germline, CDR1 is DFQATT and CDR2 is SNEGSKA (reference sequence). The CDR3 spans 16 residues. Ineligible for inclusion were patients with other autoimmune diseases, uncontrolled infections, pregnancy or lactation. The table lists this clonotype with many counts. Its antigen is unknown.

Sequencing was performed on peripheral blood or thyroid tissue (not recorded which). The chain recombines TRBV20-1 with TRBJ1-5; TRBD1 matches at 9 bases. The sequence was obtained from an adult man with Graves' hyperthyroidism. The CDR3 region has the DNA TGCAGTGCTATCGTGACAGGGGGGGGGAGCAATCAGCCCCAGCATTTT. Translated: CSAIVTGGGSNQPQHF.